This T cell receptor (beta chain) was documented in a study of cytotoxic CD8 clonotypes in ibrutinib-treated CLL. The study, taken as a whole, reports: Baseline clonality was higher than in age-matched healthy donors and moved in step with circulating CD8+ T-cell counts.

Repertoires were generated with immunoSEQ multiplex PCR, while TCRdb's copy carries only in-frame clones and drops some. The sample carries some 130,000 clones, 76% recorded once. A word on this clone: The target antigen is unknown.

The sequenced sample was PBMCs, obtained after 24 months of ibrutinib treatment. The sequence came from a human donor with chronic lymphocytic leukemia.

The CDR3 region is CASRAGGVSYNSPLHF. The DNA for the CDR3 is TGTGCCAGCCGGGCCGGGGGGGTCTCCTATAATTCACCCCTCCACTTT. This rearrangement joins TRBV27 to TRBJ1-6, with a tentative D call TRBD1 (5 bases). Looked up from germline, CDR1 is MNHEY and CDR2 is SMNVEV (reference sequence). V lost 8 bases to trimming and J lost 0 bases, with 14 bases between them. This CDR3 spans 16 amino acids.